This note documents a single T cell receptor (beta chain) sequence. Its target antigen remains unknown. No qualities accompany the bases; no much larger clone lies one base away. The CDR3 numbers 13 residues from cysteine through phenylalanine. Solely the CDR3 DNA is kept, with 39 bases framed from the first base. The germline V gene (reference sequence) yields LNHDA for CDR1 and SQIVND for CDR2. Ends trimmed: V by 6 bases, J by 7 bases; bases unmatched to a gene: 5. The record originates from a study of blood T cell repertoires in COVID-19 (dated by TCRdb to 2020 to 2022). For context, the study as a whole: Samples from collaborators originated in the United States, Italy and Spain and spanned both the acute and convalescent phases of COVID-19. The dataset comprised deeply sampled blood TCRbeta repertoires from subjects exposed to, actively infected with, or recovered from COVID-19. The samples were drawn from the first 160 participants of the ongoing ImmuneRACE study and from 950 to 1,500 subjects provided by 6 global collaborators. The prospective study material was composed of cDNA or gDNA derived from T cells, B-cell-depleted T cells, or PBMCs. Nearly every sample came with metadata listing a de-identified subject ID, COVID-19 status, age in years and sex. The repertoires were made available in a free public database intended to serve as a resource for research on the immune response to SARS-CoV-2. HLA class I and class II types, where available, came from metadata supplied by the sample provider rather than from assay-based typing. Beyond this particular receptor, the publication reports: Clinical and demographic metadata were provided uncurated, with the amount varying by source and participant.

Whole blood was collected in K2EDTA tubes by collaborating institutions according to the institutions' own protocols. For TCRbeta analysis, collaborators shipped samples as frozen whole blood, isolated PBMCs, or DNA extracted from either of those sample types. TCRbeta CDR3 regions were amplified from genomic DNA by means of the immunoSEQ Assay, a bias-controlled multiplex PCR. The authors processed their data as follows. The number of nucleated cells in each sample was estimated from the amplification of reference gene primers within the assay. Sequence reads were collapsed and filtered to measure the absolute abundance of every unique TCRbeta CDR3 rearrangement. Productive Simpson clonality was computed per sample as the square root of Simpson's diversity index over productive rearrangements. TCRdb stores this immuneACCESS table with in-frame sequences only. Part of the clones is absent; in the studies checked, under half of the shortfall reflects unresolved V genes, and no reason is known for the rest. That table is the source of V, J and clone size, and D and trimming were worked out from the DNA. In this sample the table shows about 210,000 clones, about 89% of which occur a single time. In total, the top ten clones hold roughly 5% of the sample.

The sequencing sample was made of peripheral blood. This receptor was obtained from a woman in her thirties or forties with acute or convalescent COVID-19. The chain was built from TRBV19 and TRBJ2-2, with 7 bases aligning to TRBD1. The CDR3 reads as follows: CASRTGAVGELFF. The nucleotide sequence reads TGTGCCAGTAGAACAGGGGCCGTCGGGGAGCTGTTTTTT.